The 20 T cell receptor beta chains presented below share a single source sample, sequenced in a study of T cells in Graves' hyperthyroidism and ophthalmopathy. Regions amplified from RNA transcripts were the TCR beta CDR3 regions. The TCR CDR3 first-round RT-PCR relied on the HTBI primer set. MiXCR, run by TCRdb on the multiplex PCR reads, gives a single entry per CDR3 protein. In the table there are a few hundred thousand distinct CDR3 sequences, 15% to 20% of which are singletons. Sequencing input: blood. The receptor set was obtained from a middle-aged woman with Graves' ophthalmopathy.

This clonotype was seen ten or more times. J is TRBJ1-1 and V is TRBV28; 11 positions agree with TRBD1. This CDR3 spans 17 amino acids. In germline, CDR1 is MDHEN, CDR2 SYDVKM. After removal of 8 bases from V and 0 bases from J, the junction contained 11 bases not matched to a gene. The CDR3 reads CASYRTGGGLMNTEAFF. The CDR3 DNA reads as TGTGCCAGCTACCGGACAGGGGGCGGCCTAATGAACACTGAAGCTTTCTTT.

This clonotype has a handful of counts. The chain uses TRBV6-1 and TRBJ2-7; the match to TRBD1 covers 10 bases. The CDR3 is 15 residues long. Germline CDR1 MNHNS, CDR2 SASEGT. The trim removed 4 bases at V and 6 bases at J, leaving 9 bases unmatched. This CDR3 is CASSGQGASLGEQYF. CDR3 bases: TGTGCCAGCAGTGGACAGGGGGCCAGCTTAGGCGAGCAGTACTTC.

This clonotype was counted many times. This chain joins TRBV27 and TRBJ2-2; the match to TRBD2 covers 8 bases. Trimming at V came to 8 bases and at J to 4 bases, leaving 9 bases not matched to a gene. Germline V gene sequence: CDR1 MNHEY, CDR2 SMNVEV (reference sequence). The CDR3 length is 15 residues. CDR3 residues: CASRVTSGTTGELFF. The CDR3 coding sequence is TGTGCCAGCCGGGTTACTAGCGGAACCACCGGGGAGCTGTTTTTT.

This clonotype has ten or more counts. The chain links TRBV11-2 to TRBJ2-7; no clear D. Germline values: CDR1 SGHAT, CDR2 FQNNGV. V shed 5 bases and J shed 4 bases, with 9 bases lying between them. The CDR3 covers 12 residues. The CDR3 DNA reads as TGTGCCAGCAGCCTTAACGGGTACGAGCAGTACTTC. Its translation: CASSLNGYEQYF.

This clonotype was seen more than once but under ten times. V usage is TRBV3-1 and J usage is TRBJ1-1, with TRBD1 identical over 10 bases. The J segment lost 3 bases and the V segment lost 4 bases, leaving 5 bases of the junction unmatched. In germline, CDR1 is LGHDT, CDR2 YNNKEL (reference sequence). The length of the CDR3 is 15 residues. Written as DNA, the CDR3 is TGTGCCAGCAGCCGTTCCGGGACAGGGGACACTGAAGCTTTCTTT. Translated, it gives CASSRSGTGDTEAFF.

This clonotype came up many times. V usage is TRBV11-3 and J usage is TRBJ2-7; maybe TRBD1 (6 bases). The CDR3 is made up of 16 amino acids. V lost 2 bases and J lost 3, with 17 bases in between. Per the germline V gene, CDR1 is SGHNT and CDR2 is YENEEA. CDR3 in DNA: TGTGCCAGCAGCTTACAGTTCGGACAGTTAAACTACGAGCAGTACTTC. Translation gives CASSLQFGQLNYEQYF. The full variable domain, its missing parts supplied by reference TRBV11-3 and TRBJ2-7, is EAGVVQSPRYKIIEKKQPVAFWCNPISGHNTLYWYLQNLGQGPELLIRYENEEAVDDSQLPKDRFSAERLKGVDSTLKIQPAELGDSAVYLCASSLQFGQLNYEQYFGPGTRLTVT.

This clonotype has at least ten counts. The V and J genes are TRBV6-1 and TRBJ2-3; TRBD2 is a possible D gene (5 bases). CDR3 length: 12 residues. The V gene's germline CDR1 is MNHNS and CDR2 SASEGT. The V end was cut by 8 bases, the J end by 3 bases, with 9 bases between. CDR3 residues: CASSRGTDTQYF. The CDR3, as DNA: TGTGCCAGCTCACGGGGTACAGATACGCAGTATTTT.

This clonotype has a count of ten or more. The chain couples TRBV7-3 to TRBJ1-2, with a tentative D call TRBD1 (5 bases). Germline values: CDR1 SGHTA, CDR2 FQGTGA. Between the trimmed V and J ends, which lost 5 bases and 4 bases, there was a span of 20 bases. This CDR3 is built from 16 residues. The CDR3 nucleotides read TGTGCCAGCAGCATACCGGGACCTAACCTAGGCTATGGCTACACCTTC. It encodes CASSIPGPNLGYGYTF.

This clonotype occurred many times. The J gene is TRBJ1-2, the V gene TRBV19; 12 bases are a match to TRBD1. Germline V gives CDR1 LNHDA, CDR2 SQIVND (reference sequence). V shed 6 bases, J shed 8 bases, and the junction held 13 bases outside the gene matches. The CDR3 spans 16 residues. CDR3 sequence: CASRSGQGALVRGYTF. CDR3 nucleotide sequence: TGTGCCAGTAGATCGGGACAGGGGGCGTTAGTTCGGGGCTACACCTTC.

This clonotype came up many times. This rearrangement joins TRBV7-2 to TRBJ2-7; D may match TRBD1 or TRBD2 (5 bases each). The CDR3 is 15 residues long. V lost 2 bases, J lost 4 bases, and 15 bases lay in between. Germline loops: CDR1 SGHTA, CDR2 FQGNSA. CDR3 nucleotides: TGTGCCAGCAGCTTATTGCCGGGACCGAGTTACGAGCAGTACTTC. It yields the protein CASSLLPGPSYEQYF.

This clonotype came up many times. The chain is built from TRBV28 and TRBJ1-5; TRBD1 agrees at 7 bases. The V segment lost 5 bases and the J segment 0 bases; nucleotides outside the gene matches: 4. The CDR3 totals 15 residues. The germline CDR1 and CDR2 sequences are MDHEN and SYDVKM. The CDR3 bases are TGTGCCAGCAGTGCGGGGACAGTTAGCAATCAGCCCCAGCATTTT. Translating it yields CASSAGTVSNQPQHF.

This clonotype was observed a few times. The rearrangement links TRBV6-5 to TRBJ2-5, with 12 bases that match TRBD2. Trimming took 4 bases from V and 1 from J; bases not matched to a gene: 1. Germline CDR1 MNHEY, CDR2 SVGAGI. The CDR3 is 15 residues long. The CDR3 protein is CASSSTSGGQETQYF. In nucleotides, the CDR3 is TGTGCCAGCAGTTCGACTAGCGGGGGCCAAGAGACCCAGTACTTC.

This clonotype was counted at least ten times. The rearrangement uses TRBV2 and TRBJ2-7, with 10 bases identical to TRBD1. The V and J ends lost 7 bases and 4 bases, in that order; junction bases with no gene match: 4. Germline CDR1 and CDR2: SNHLY and FYNNEI. The CDR3 loop spans 13 amino acids. The CDR3 loop is CASIGDRGYEQYF. The CDR3 coding sequence is TGTGCCAGCATAGGGGACAGGGGTTACGAGCAGTACTTC.

Ten or more counts support this clonotype. The V call is TRBV4-1, the J call TRBJ2-6, with 8 bases aligning to TRBD2. The germline CDR1 and CDR2 sequences are MGHRA and YSYEKL. The CDR3 loop spans 19 amino acids. J gave up 0 bases and V 1 base, and 8 bases lay outside the gene matches. The CDR3 here is CASSQVVGGANSGANVLTF. In nucleotides, the CDR3 is TGCGCCAGCAGCCAAGTAGTCGGGGGGGCTAACTCTGGGGCCAACGTCCTGACTTTC.

The sample holds many counts of this clonotype. The rearrangement joins TRBV20-1 to TRBJ2-7; 9 nucleotides line up with TRBD1. V was clipped by 3 bases and J by 5 bases; unmatched bases: 8. The CDR3 has 14 amino acids. The germline gives CDR1 DFQATT, CDR2 SNEGSKA (reference sequence). The CDR3 spells CSASGTGRINEQYF. Written as DNA, the CDR3 is TGCAGTGCTAGTGGGACAGGGAGAATTAACGAGCAGTACTTC.

This clonotype was seen many times. This chain connects TRBV20-1 to TRBJ1-5; 9 bases fit TRBD1. In germline, CDR1 is DFQATT, CDR2 SNEGSKA (reference sequence). Losses at the gene ends were 4 bases for V and 7 bases for J; bases not matched to a gene: 5. The CDR3 is 13 residues long. CDR3 DNA: TGCAGTGCTAACCGGGACAGGGACCAGCCCCAGCATTTT. It yields the protein CSANRDRDQPQHF.

This clonotype showed up many times. The V call is TRBV20-1, the J call TRBJ1-1, with a weak D call TRBD1 (5 bases). Trimming cost V 5 bases and J 3 bases, with 7 bases left between them. This CDR3 is built from 11 residues. The V gene's germline CDR1 is DFQATT and CDR2 SNEGSKA (reference sequence). Written as DNA, the CDR3 is TGCAGTGCTTCCAGGGACACTGAAGCTTTCTTT. It translates to CSASRDTEAFF.

The chain has TRBV2 and TRBJ2-2; 7 positions agree with TRBD1. The CDR3 runs 15 residues. The V and J ends lost 2 bases and 4 bases, in that order; junction bases with no gene match: 4. CDR1 and CDR2 (germline): SNHLY, FYNNEI. CDR3 amino acids: CASSERGLGTGELFF. The DNA of the CDR3 is TGTGCCAGCAGTGAAAGGGGGCTAGGCACCGGGGAGCTGTTTTTT. Full variable domain (remainder filled in from reference TRBV2 and TRBJ2-2): EPEVTQTPSHQVTQMGQEVILRCVPISNHLYFYWYRQILGQKVEFLVSFYNNEISEKSEIFDDQFSVERPDGSNFTLKIRSTKLEDSAMYFCASSERGLGTGELFFGEGSRLTVL.

In the case of this clonotype: A read error may produce the germline difference seen at one junction end. This chain joins TRBV6-1 and TRBJ1-1, with unresolved D. The CDR3 totals 15 residues. CDR1 and CDR2 (germline): MNHNS, SASEGT. CDR3 loop: CVSRRGGRAGTEAFF. The CDR3 region has the DNA TGTGTCAGCAGAAGAGGAGGTAGGGCGGGCACTGAAGCTTTCTTT.

This clonotype occurred many times. The chain uses TRBV2 and TRBJ2-7; 8 bases fit TRBD2. Germline CDR1 SNHLY, CDR2 FYNNEI. With V trimmed by 6 bases and J by 7 bases, 14 bases remained unmatched. The CDR3 is 15 amino acids. This chain's CDR3 is CASSATSALRGEQYF. CDR3 DNA: TGTGCCAGCAGCGCGACTAGCGCCCTTCGAGGGGAGCAGTACTTC.